This TCR beta chain was recorded in a study of blood T cell repertoires in COVID-19. Study information: COVID-19 samples collected from the United States, Italy and Spain covered acute and convalescent phases.

The ends lost 5 bases at V and 2 bases at J; junction bases unmatched: 4. CDR1 and CDR2 from the germline V gene are SGHNT and YYREEE (reference sequence). The CDR3 is 13 amino acids. Enrolled during active infection, Seattle patients were then followed longitudinally. In the original workflow: Estimates of nucleated cell counts were drawn from the amplification of reference gene primers. TCRdb keeps only in-frame clones here, not all; method: immunoSEQ multiplex PCR. From that table come the V and J calls and clone size; the DNA was used to work out D and trimming. The sample carries fewer than 300,000 clones, roughly 92% recorded once.

Material: peripheral blood. The chain combines TRBV5-4 with TRBJ2-7, with 7 bases that match TRBD1. This TCR was sampled from a woman aged 30 to 39 with COVID-19, enrolled during active disease. Written as DNA, the CDR3 is TGTGCCAGCAGGTCTCAGGGGGCCTACGAGCAGTACTTC. Translated, it gives CASRSQGAYEQYF.